These 18 T cell receptor beta chains share one sample of origin, sequenced in a study of T cells expressing NK-cell markers. TCRdb processed the 5' RACE reads again and assigns one entry to each CDR3 protein, with no DNA. The sample includes 150,000 to 180,000 distinct CDR3 sequences. Sequencing was carried out using blood T cells: a sorted CD56 or NKG2C T cell subset, CD4+ or CD8+ T cells, or bulk PBMC T cells (not recorded which). Receptors originate from a woman in her forties or fifties in good health.

V and J are TRBV7-9 and TRBJ2-3. The CDR3 contains 16 residues. Germline CDR1 reads SEHNR; CDR2 reads FQNEAQ (reference sequence). CDR3 region: CASSSTQPDFADTQYF.

The rearrangement joins TRBV4-1 to TRBJ2-3. The CDR3 consists of 14 residues. Germline V gene lookup returns CDR1 MGHRA and CDR2 YSYEKL. The CDR3 spells CASSQVGRKDTQYF.

The chain carries TRBV27 and TRBJ2-3; lacking DNA, the TRBD2 call made by TCRdb goes unchecked. Germline values: CDR1 MNHEY, CDR2 SMNVEV (reference sequence). The CDR3 is 15 amino acids. The CDR3 here is CASSLLQSLTDTQYF.

The chain joins TRBV24-1 to TRBJ1-1. There are 12 residues in the CDR3. Germline V gene sequence: CDR1 KGHDR, CDR2 SFDVKD. The CDR3 here is CATSDSHGEAFF.

This chain uses TRBV14 with TRBJ2-7; TCRdb gives TRBD2 as the D gene, but with no DNA this cannot be confirmed. Germline V CDR1 and CDR2: SGHDN, FVKESK. This CDR3 contains 13 residues. CDR3 in amino acids: CASSPGVAREQYF.

The chain employs TRBV7-3 and TRBJ2-2; TCRdb's D call of TRBD1 is untestable without DNA. Germline V lookup: CDR1 SGHTA, CDR2 FQGTGA. This CDR3 is built from 16 residues. This chain's CDR3 is CASSLQGTGTTGELFF.

The chain has TRBV30 and TRBJ2-1; TCRdb names TRBD2, which stays unverified in the absence of DNA. In germline, CDR1 is GTSNPN, CDR2 SVGIG (reference sequence). This CDR3 has 13 residues. The CDR3 protein is CAWSLAGQNEQFF. Combining the CDR3 with reference TRBV30 and TRBJ2-1 gives the whole variable domain SQTIHQWPATLVQPVGSPLSLECTVEGTSNPNLYWYRQAAGRGLQLLFYSVGIGQISSEVPQNLSASRPQDRQFILSSKKLLLSDSGFYLCAWSLAGQNEQFFGPGTRLTVL.

The chain carries TRBV7-9 and TRBJ2-1; without DNA, the TCRdb call of TRBD1 cannot be checked. Germline CDR1 SEHNR, CDR2 FQNEAQ (reference sequence). This CDR3 spans 13 amino acids. CDR3 region: CASSFPGRHEQFF.

The genes are TRBV25-1 and TRBJ2-7. The CDR3 contains 15 residues. Looked up from germline, CDR1 is MGHDK and CDR2 is SYGVNS. The CDR3 loop reads CASSEYDNTPYEQYF.

J is TRBJ2-1 and V is TRBV24-1; TCRdb's D gene call, TRBD2, goes unchecked for lack of DNA. CDR3 length equals 12 residues. Germline CDR1 and CDR2: KGHDR and SFDVKD. The CDR3 protein is CATSWGDNEQFF.

The chain employs TRBV12-3 or TRBV12-4 and TRBJ2-2; there is no DNA to check the TCRdb D call of TRBD1. The CDR3 sequence is 15 residues long. CDR3 protein: CASSEGQGGIGELFF.

The rearrangement uses TRBV4-1 and TRBJ2-1; the TCRdb call, TRBD1, lacks DNA for checking. The CDR3 length is 16 residues. Germline CDR1 MGHRA, CDR2 YSYEKL. CDR3 sequence reads: CASSQASQGIRNEQFF.

V usage is TRBV15 and J usage is TRBJ2-5. The CDR3 loop spans 11 amino acids. CDR1 is LNHNV and CDR2 is YYDKDF in the germline V gene (reference sequence). The CDR3 region is CATSFGETQYF.

The rearrangement links TRBV27 to TRBJ2-1; TCRdb reports TRBD2, a call that lacks DNA to check it against. The germline CDR1 and CDR2 sequences are MNHEY and SMNVEV (reference sequence). The CDR3 extends over 16 amino acids. The CDR3 here is CASSPRTSGKYNEQFF.

The chain carries TRBV3-1 and TRBJ2-1; TCRdb returns TRBD1, unconfirmable since there is no DNA. The CDR3 is 16 amino acids. Germline assignment: CDR1 LGHDT and CDR2 YNNKEL (reference sequence). This chain's CDR3 is CASSSQVWDGYNEQFF.

This chain joins TRBV5-1 and TRBJ2-5; the D gene TCRdb calls, TRBD2, cannot be checked with no DNA. The CDR3 is made up of 17 amino acids. Germline V CDR1 and CDR2: SGHRS, YFSETQ. The CDR3: CASSLWVGGPDQETQYF.

The chain joins TRBV6-5 to TRBJ1-1; with no DNA, the TCRdb D assignment of TRBD1 cannot be verified. The V gene's germline CDR1 is MNHEY and CDR2 SVGAGI. The CDR3 has 13 amino acids. The CDR3 spells CASSYSPGTEAFF.

V gene TRBV3-1 combines with J gene TRBJ2-7. Germline V CDR1 and CDR2: LGHDT, YNNKEL (reference sequence). There are 14 residues in the CDR3. The CDR3 region is CASSQHRSIYEQYF.